The 29 T cell receptor beta chains below come from one sample, sequenced in a study of beta chain features in type 1 diabetes (dated by TCRdb to about 2018). The library was built by means of the immunoSEQ multiplex PCR assay. The High Capacity cDNA Reverse Transcription Kit was used to reverse transcribe all of the isolated RNA, meaning that expressed TCRB transcripts were what got sequenced. Drawn from immuneACCESS, this table holds only the in-frame rearrangements with V and J called that TCRdb kept. Clones are partly lost; checked studies trace under half to an unresolved V gene and leave the rest unexplained. Counted in this sample were hundreds of thousands of clones; around 12% of them appeared once. The ten biggest clones cover less than 0.02% of the sample. Material for sequencing was naive CD4+ T cells from blood. Sample cell subset or site, as interpreted from the label and publication: true naive CD4+ T cells. The source of these receptors is a man aged 18 to 29 in good health.

This clone has more than one count but fewer than ten. The gene calls are TRBV7-9 and TRBJ2-1; D unresolved. Germline-derived CDR1 and CDR2 are SEHNR and FQNEAQ (reference sequence). Trimming shortened V by 1 base and J by 6 bases, and 16 bases separated the two germline ends. There are 16 residues in the CDR3. The CDR3 coding sequence is TGTGCCAGCAGCTTAGGGGCCCCCCTTTGGGCCAATGAGCAGTTCTTC. It translates to CASSLGAPLWANEQFF. Combining the CDR3 with reference TRBV7-9 and TRBJ2-1 gives the whole variable domain DTGVSQNPRHKITKRGQNVTFRCDPISEHNRLYWYRQTLGQGPEFLTYFQNEAQLEKSRLLSDRFSAERPKGSFSTLEIQRTEQGDSAMYLCASSLGAPLWANEQFFGPGTRLTVL.

The chain combines TRBV7-2 with TRBJ1-1; 11 bases align to TRBD1. The J segment lost 7 bases and the V segment lost 6 bases, leaving 7 bases of the junction unmatched. This CDR3 comprises 14 residues. The V gene's germline CDR1 is SGHTA and CDR2 FQGNSA. The CDR3 reads CASSRDRGLREAFF. The CDR3 DNA sequence: TGTGCCAGCAGTCGGGACAGGGGGTTGCGTGAAGCTTTCTTT.

V usage is TRBV11-2 and J usage is TRBJ1-6; 8 bases align to TRBD1. The CDR3 has 14 residues. Trimming removed 5 bases from V and 8 bases from J; junction bases left unmatched: 5. The germline CDR1 and CDR2 sequences are SGHAT and FQNNGV. The CDR3 loop reads CASSMRQGHSPLHF. The CDR3 DNA reads as TGTGCCAGCAGCATGAGACAGGGGCATTCACCCCTCCACTTT.

J is TRBJ2-2 and V is TRBV5-4, with 11 bases fitting TRBD2. CDR1 and CDR2 (germline): SGHNT, YYREEE (reference sequence). The CDR3 totals 16 residues. Trimming cost V 1 base and J 5 bases; bases outside gene matches: 4. CDR3 sequence reads: CASSLTSGSVTGELFF. The DNA of the CDR3 is TGTGCCAGCAGCTTGACTAGCGGGAGTGTTACCGGGGAGCTGTTTTTT. The whole variable domain, remainder taken from reference TRBV5-4 and TRBJ2-2, is ETGVTQSPTHLIKTRGQQVTLRCSSQSGHNTVSWYQQALGQGPQFIFQYYREEENGRGNFPPRFSGLQFPNYSSELNVNALELDDSALYLCASSLTSGSVTGELFFGEGSRLTVL.

There are a few counts of this clone. The rearrangement links TRBV5-1 to TRBJ2-2; D is uncertain. There are 15 residues in the CDR3. Germline V lookup: CDR1 SGHRS, CDR2 YFSETQ. The V end lost 0 bases, the J end lost 0 bases, and 6 bases lay between the germline ends. For the CDR3, the DNA is TGCGCCAGCAGCTTGGATCAGGCGAACACCGGGGAGCTGTTTTTT. Its protein product is CASSLDQANTGELFF.

This chain links TRBV7-9 with TRBJ1-5; D is possibly TRBD1 (5 bases). Germline V lookup: CDR1 SEHNR, CDR2 FQNEAQ (reference sequence). CDR3 length: 16 residues. The V end lost 4 bases, the J end lost 0 bases, and 13 bases lay between the germline ends. CDR3 region: CASSSGTPDSNQPQHF. The CDR3 DNA is TGTGCCAGCAGCTCCGGGACTCCAGATAGCAATCAGCCCCAGCATTTT.

The rearrangement links TRBV18 to TRBJ2-7; 11 bases line up with TRBD1. This CDR3 has 14 residues. Germline trimming cut 4 bases from V and 5 bases from J; bases unmatched to any gene: 4. Germline loops: CDR1 KGHSH, CDR2 LQKENI. The CDR3 reads CASSLGQGVNEQYF. CDR3 coding DNA: TGTGCCAGCTCACTGGGACAGGGGGTGAACGAGCAGTACTTC.

The rearrangement uses TRBV29-1 and TRBJ2-7, with a tentative D call TRBD1 (6 bases). Germline V CDR1 and CDR2: SQVTM, ANQGSEA. This CDR3 comprises 12 residues. V shed 5 bases and J shed 1 base, with 9 bases lying between them. The CDR3 DNA follows: TGCAGCGTTACAGGGCCTTCCTACGAGCAGTACTTC. Translating it yields CSVTGPSYEQYF.

The chain carries TRBV28 and TRBJ2-7; 14 nucleotides line up with TRBD2. Losses at the gene ends were 4 bases for V and 0 bases for J; bases not matched to a gene: 2. There are 16 residues in the CDR3. CDR1 is MDHEN, CDR2 SYDVKM, per germline. CDR3 amino acids: CASSWTSGGLSYEQYF. Here the CDR3 DNA reads TGTGCCAGCAGTTGGACTAGCGGGGGGCTCTCCTACGAGCAGTACTTC.

This clone came up a few times. In DNA, the CDR3 is TGTGCCACCAGCAGAGCGGGAGGGCCGAGCTATGAGCAGTTCTTC. Protein: CATSRAGGPSYEQFF. This chain uses TRBV15 with TRBJ2-1, with 8 bases aligning to TRBD2. The CDR3 is 15 amino acids. Per germline, CDR1 LNHNV and CDR2 YYDKDF (reference sequence). With V trimmed by 1 base and J by 8 bases, 7 bases remained unmatched.

This clone was seen only a few times. The chain employs TRBV5-1 and TRBJ2-3; tentative D call: TRBD2 (6 bases). V gave up 2 bases and J gave up 4 bases, with 14 bases separating them. This CDR3 contains 15 residues. In germline, CDR1 is SGHRS, CDR2 YFSETQ. The CDR3 is CASSLPGTQADTQYF. CDR3 in DNA: TGCGCCAGCAGCTTACCCGGGACTCAGGCAGATACGCAGTATTTT.

Only a few counts were recorded for this clone. V and J are TRBV5-4 and TRBJ2-1; TRBD2 agrees at 7 bases. Germline V CDR1 and CDR2: SGHNT, YYREEE (reference sequence). The CDR3 runs to 16 residues. The J segment lost 4 bases and the V segment lost 3 bases, leaving 10 bases of the junction unmatched. In DNA form, the CDR3 reads TGTGCCAGCAGCTCCTCGGCTAGCGGCAAATACAATGAGCAGTTCTTC. Encoded protein: CASSSSASGKYNEQFF.

There are a few counts of this clone. The V gene is TRBV4-2, the J gene TRBJ2-6; D perhaps matches TRBD1 (6 bases). The V gene's germline CDR1 is LGHNA and CDR2 YNFKEQ. V lost 6 bases, J lost 2 bases, and 8 bases lay in between. The CDR3 covers 14 residues. The CDR3 loop is CASSPGAGANVLTF. CDR3 coding DNA: TGTGCCAGCAGTCCAGGGGCTGGGGCCAACGTCCTGACTTTC.

The rearrangement uses TRBV7-9 and TRBJ2-3; 7 bases line up with TRBD1. CDR3 length: 14 residues. The germline CDR1 and CDR2 sequences are SEHNR and FQNEAQ (reference sequence). J gave up 2 bases and V 5 bases, and 4 bases lay outside the gene matches. The CDR3, as DNA: TGTGCCAGCAGCCTCACAGGGGTCACAGATACGCAGTATTTT. Its protein is CASSLTGVTDTQYF.

As for this clone: Other nucleotide sequences in the sample specify the same CDR3. This chain joins TRBV7-3 and TRBJ1-1; tentative D call: TRBD1 (5 bases). The CDR3 totals 13 residues. Per the germline V gene, CDR1 is SGHTA and CDR2 is FQGTGA. With 5 bases removed from V and 1 base from J, the gap between germline ends came to 8 bases. The CDR3 nucleotides are TGTGCCAGCAGCCGCCAGGGGAACACTGAAGCTTTCTTT. Translated: CASSRQGNTEAFF.

This clone was seen a few times. The chain uses TRBV2 and TRBJ2-3; D is unclear. The CDR3 is 14 residues long. The germline gives CDR1 SNHLY, CDR2 FYNNEI. Trimming removed 2 bases at V and 2 bases at J, with 8 bases between. Written as DNA, the CDR3 is TGTGCCAGCAGTGAAACACAGCACACAGATACGCAGTATTTT. It encodes CASSETQHTDTQYF.

This clone was observed a few times. This chain connects TRBV7-6 to TRBJ2-1, with 7 positions matching TRBD2. Trimming at V came to 5 bases and at J to 1 base, leaving 11 bases not matched to a gene. Per the germline V gene, CDR1 is SGHVS and CDR2 is FNYEAQ. The CDR3 spans 17 residues. The CDR3 DNA reads as TGTGCCAGCAGCGCGTTGGGTGGGAGGGGATCCTACAATGAGCAGTTCTTC. Protein sequence: CASSALGGRGSYNEQFF.

The rearrangement uses TRBV7-8 and TRBJ2-7; tentatively, D is TRBD2 (6 bases). From germline, CDR1 is SGHVS and CDR2 FQNEAQ. V lost 1 base and J 4 bases, leaving 11 bases between the germline ends. This CDR3 is built from 14 residues. The CDR3 DNA is TGTGCCAGCAGCTTAGTGGCAGGGAGGTACGAGCAGTACTTC. This translates into CASSLVAGRYEQYF.

This clone has just a few counts. This chain joins TRBV29-1 and TRBJ2-2; D is perhaps TRBD1 (6 bases). Trimming cost V 4 bases and J 3 bases, with 12 bases left between them. The germline CDR1 and CDR2 sequences are SQVTM and ANQGSEA. The CDR3 is 14 amino acids. For the CDR3, the DNA is TGCAGCGTTGGGGGGACACTCGACACCGGGGAGCTGTTTTTT. It specifies CSVGGTLDTGELFF.

This sequence joins TRBV6-5 and TRBJ1-5; D is undetermined. Germline V gene data show CDR1 as MNHEY and CDR2 as SVGAGI. The CDR3 contains 13 residues. The germline V and J ends were trimmed by 4 bases and 3 bases, with 7 bases remaining between them. Here the CDR3 DNA reads TGTGCCAGCAGTTCGCAGTACAATCAGCCCCAGCATTTT. Protein: CASSSQYNQPQHF.

This clone was seen a few times. The gene calls are TRBV5-1 and TRBJ1-1; the D gene is possibly TRBD1 (5 bases). The germline CDR1 and CDR2 sequences are SGHRS and YFSETQ. Trimming left V 0 bases short and J 5 bases short, with 14 bases between. The CDR3 totals 15 residues. The CDR3, as DNA: TGCGCCAGCAGCTTGGCCGGGGGGATGTCGACTGAAGCTTTCTTT. Protein: CASSLAGGMSTEAFF.

Only a few counts were recorded for this clone. V gene TRBV5-4 combines with J gene TRBJ2-7, with D possibly being TRBD2 (5 bases). V lost 4 bases and J 3 bases, leaving 20 bases between the germline ends. The CDR3 sequence is 16 residues long. Germline CDR1 SGHNT, CDR2 YYREEE (reference sequence). The CDR3 region is CASSPNARVGNYEQYF. The CDR3 coding sequence is TGTGCCAGCAGCCCCAACGCGAGGGTCGGGAACTACGAGCAGTACTTC.

The chain links TRBV5-1 to TRBJ1-2; D ambiguous. The germline V and J ends were trimmed by 0 bases and 3 bases, with 3 bases remaining between them. The germline CDR1 and CDR2 sequences are SGHRS and YFSETQ. The CDR3 runs to 12 residues. The CDR3 region is CASSLGHYGYTF. In nucleotides, the CDR3 is TGCGCCAGCAGCTTGGGGCACTATGGCTACACCTTC.

This clone has just a few counts. The chain is built from TRBV7-9 and TRBJ2-2; D is unclear. Germline CDR1 and CDR2: SEHNR and FQNEAQ (reference sequence). V was shortened by 8 bases and J by 1 base, with 11 bases between the two germline ends. CDR3 length equals 14 residues. The CDR3 region is CASRRPGNTGELFF. The CDR3 DNA follows: TGTGCCAGCCGAAGGCCGGGGAACACCGGGGAGCTGTTTTTT.

V is TRBV20-1 and J is TRBJ1-1; tentatively, D is TRBD1 (5 bases). Trimming cost V 6 bases and J 10 bases, with 12 bases left between them. The CDR3 runs to 10 residues. In germline, CDR1 is DFQATT, CDR2 SNEGSKA (reference sequence). The CDR3, as DNA: TGCAGTGCCAGGGATTCCGGAGCTTTCTTT. Amino acids: CSARDSGAFF.

This clone was observed a few times. The chain recombines TRBV10-3 with TRBJ1-2; tentatively, D is TRBD1 (6 bases). V gave up 1 base and J gave up 6 bases, with 9 bases separating them. The CDR3 totals 13 residues. Germline values: CDR1 ENHRY, CDR2 SYGVKD. The CDR3 DNA follows: TGTGCCATCAGTGAGTACACAGGGCATGGCTACACCTTC. Translated: CAISEYTGHGYTF.

This clone has a handful of counts. V and J are TRBV21-1 and TRBJ2-3; the tabulated D call, TRBD1, remains unverified against the DNA. TRBV21-1 is described as a pseudogene. This CDR3 has 15 residues. The CDR3 sequence is CASSKWDRGHNTQYF. Here the CDR3 DNA reads TGTGCCAGCAGCAAATGGGACAGGGGACATAATACGCAGTATTTT.

This clone appeared a few times. This chain uses TRBV9 with TRBJ2-3; 8 bases agree with TRBD2. V lost 4 bases and J lost 3; bases outside the gene matches: 10. CDR1 and CDR2 from the germline V gene are SGDLS and YYNGEE. The CDR3 extends over 16 amino acids. CDR3 region: CASSPTSGRSTDTQYF. In nucleotides, the CDR3 is TGTGCCAGCAGCCCTACTAGCGGACGTTCGACAGATACGCAGTATTTT.

The rearrangement uses TRBV7-2 and TRBJ1-4; TRBD1 matches at 9 bases. The CDR3 length is 16 residues. The germline CDR1 and CDR2 sequences are SGHTA and FQGNSA. Trimming at V came to 5 bases and at J to 8 bases, leaving 12 bases not matched to a gene. The CDR3 DNA reads as TGTGCCAGCAGCCCATTACCGGGACAGGGAGGCGAAAAACTGTTTTTT. The encoded protein is CASSPLPGQGGEKLFF.